This TCR beta chain was identified during a study of blood T cell repertoires in COVID-19. About the research overall: The United States, Italy and Spain supplied acute and convalescent COVID-19 samples. PBMCs, B-cell-depleted T cells, or T cells were the source of the cDNA or gDNA that made up the material.

The CDR3 is made up of 12 amino acids. V shed 5 bases, J shed 6 bases, and the junction held 3 bases outside the gene matches. Per the germline V gene, CDR1 is SQVTM and CDR2 is ANQGSEA. Original analysis: The authors estimated nucleated cell counts from reference gene primer amplification. Profiled with immunoSEQ multiplex PCR; TCRdb holds only in-frame clones, not every one. The D gene and trimming were derived from the DNA, and the V and J assignments and clone size from that table. The sample has 62,000 or so clones; roughly 82% are singletons. The sequenced material came from peripheral blood. The receptor's source is a human donor in a cohort sampled during active COVID-19. The chain carries TRBV29-1 and TRBJ1-3, with TRBD1 identical over 8 bases. The CDR3 loop is CSVRQGLNTIYF. The DNA for the CDR3 is TGCAGCGTTAGACAGGGGTTAAACACCATATATTTT.